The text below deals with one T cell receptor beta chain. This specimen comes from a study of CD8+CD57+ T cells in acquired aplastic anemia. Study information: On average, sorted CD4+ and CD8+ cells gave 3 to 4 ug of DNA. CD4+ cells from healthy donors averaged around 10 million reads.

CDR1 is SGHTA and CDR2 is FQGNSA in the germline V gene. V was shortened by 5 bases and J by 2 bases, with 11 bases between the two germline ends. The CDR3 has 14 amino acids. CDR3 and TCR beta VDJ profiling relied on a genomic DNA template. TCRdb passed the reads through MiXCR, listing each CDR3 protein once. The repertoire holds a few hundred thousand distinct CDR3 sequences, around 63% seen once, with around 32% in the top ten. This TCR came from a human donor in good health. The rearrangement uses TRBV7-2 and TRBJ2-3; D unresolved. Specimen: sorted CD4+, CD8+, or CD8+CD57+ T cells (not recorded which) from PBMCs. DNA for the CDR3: TGTGCCAGCAGCCCCCGCCAGGACACAGATACGCAGTATTTT. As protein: CASSPRQDTDTQYF.